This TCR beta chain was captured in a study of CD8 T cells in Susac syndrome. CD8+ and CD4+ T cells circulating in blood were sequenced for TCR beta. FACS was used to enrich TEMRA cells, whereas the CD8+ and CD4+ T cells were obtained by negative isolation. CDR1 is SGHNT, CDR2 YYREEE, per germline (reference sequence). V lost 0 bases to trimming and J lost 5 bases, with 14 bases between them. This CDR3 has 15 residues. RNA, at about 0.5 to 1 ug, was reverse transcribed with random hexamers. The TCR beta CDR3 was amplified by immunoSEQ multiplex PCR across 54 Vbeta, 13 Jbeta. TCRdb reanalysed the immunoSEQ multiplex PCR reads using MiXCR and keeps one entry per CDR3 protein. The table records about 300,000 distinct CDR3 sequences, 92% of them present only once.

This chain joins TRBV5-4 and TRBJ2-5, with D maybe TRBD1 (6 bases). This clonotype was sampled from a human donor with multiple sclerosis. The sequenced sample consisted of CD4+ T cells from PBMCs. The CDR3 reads CASSLVGVQGETQYF. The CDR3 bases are TGTGCCAGCAGCTTGGTCGGTGTGCAGGGGGAGACCCAGTACTTC.